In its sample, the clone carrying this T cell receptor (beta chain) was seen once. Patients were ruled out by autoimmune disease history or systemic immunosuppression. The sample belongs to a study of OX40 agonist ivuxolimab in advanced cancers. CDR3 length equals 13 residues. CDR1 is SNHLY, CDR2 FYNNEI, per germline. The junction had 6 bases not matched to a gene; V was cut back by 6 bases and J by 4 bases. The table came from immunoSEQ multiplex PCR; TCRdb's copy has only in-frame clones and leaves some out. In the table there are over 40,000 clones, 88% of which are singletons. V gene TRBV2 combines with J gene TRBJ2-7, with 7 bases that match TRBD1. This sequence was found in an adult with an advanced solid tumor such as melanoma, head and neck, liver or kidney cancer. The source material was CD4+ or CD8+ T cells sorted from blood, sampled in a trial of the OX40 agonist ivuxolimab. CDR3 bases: TGTGCCAGCAGGACAGGGATCTATTACGAGCAGTACTTC. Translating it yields CASRTGIYYEQYF.